Each of the 19 T cell receptor beta chains below was sequenced from the same sample in a study of regulatory T cells in long-lasting Graves disease. Library construction for TCR beta used iRepertoire HTBI primers and Arm-PCR of CDR3 regions. Each CDR3 protein is one row after TCRdb ran MiXCR on the multiplex PCR reads. The table records 350,000 to 450,000 distinct CDR3 sequences, approximately 15% of them present only once. The sample's time point: newly diagnosed GD, antithyroid drugs for less than 3 months. RNA from PBMCs was the source of the TCR library. These data also formed part of another study, on T cells in Graves' hyperthyroidism and ophthalmopathy.

Here the sequenced sample was peripheral blood mononuclear cells (PBMCs), taken at new diagnosis, from a patient treated with antithyroid drugs. These receptors originate from a woman in her thirties or forties with Graves disease.

In this sample, this clonotype turned up many times. The chain is built from TRBV24-1 and TRBJ2-3, with D perhaps TRBD1 (5 bases). The germline V and J ends were trimmed by 2 bases and 6 bases, with 11 bases remaining between them. CDR1 is KGHDR and CDR2 is SFDVKD in the germline V gene. The length of the CDR3 is 14 residues. This CDR3 reads CATSDSQGLDTQYF. The CDR3 nucleotides are TGTGCCACCAGTGATTCGCAGGGTTTGGATACGCAGTATTTT.

The chain recombines TRBV6-1 with TRBJ2-1; 8 bases match TRBD2. Per germline, CDR1 MNHNS and CDR2 SASEGT. The trim removed 6 bases at V and 6 bases at J, leaving 22 bases unmatched. The CDR3 length is 19 residues. The CDR3 DNA is TGTGCCAGCAGCCGGACTAGCAGGAGACCATTGAGGGATACCAATGAGCAGTTCTTC. Residues: CASSRTSRRPLRDTNEQFF.

This chain uses TRBV11-2 with TRBJ2-5; D not certain. The V end lost 5 bases, the J end lost 6 bases, and 22 bases lay between the germline ends. Germline V gene lookup returns CDR1 SGHAT and CDR2 FQNNGV. CDR3 length: 16 residues. The CDR3 DNA follows: TGTGCCAGCAGCACCTATCCCGACCAGCAGAGAAAGACCCAGTACTTC. It specifies CASSTYPDQQRKTQYF.

This clonotype was counted many times. The chain carries TRBV12-5 and TRBJ2-5; unclear D gene. Germline values: CDR1 LGHNT, CDR2 FRNRAP. V was clipped by 0 bases and J by 5 bases, with 4 bases between them. The CDR3 consists of 12 residues. CDR3 sequence reads: CASGLVLETQYF. Written as DNA, the CDR3 is TGTGCTAGTGGTTTGGTACTGGAGACCCAGTACTTC.

This clonotype was counted only a few times. The chain joins TRBV5-6 to TRBJ2-3; the D is unclear. The CDR3 contains 14 residues. Trimming took off 0 bases at V and 4 bases at J, with 9 bases between the two ends. From germline, CDR1 is SGHDT and CDR2 YYEEEE. DNA for the CDR3: TGTGCCAGCAGCTTGGTGGCAGGCCCAGATACGCAGTATTTT. Residues: CASSLVAGPDTQYF.

This clonotype was picked up a small number of times. J is TRBJ2-2 and V is TRBV9, with TRBD1 matching 9 bases. V lost 3 bases, J lost 5 bases, and 5 bases stayed unmatched. Germline V gene sequence: CDR1 SGDLS, CDR2 YYNGEE. This CDR3 spans 15 amino acids. The CDR3 spells CASSGPTGGTGELFF. For the CDR3, the DNA is TGTGCCAGCAGCGGGCCGACAGGGGGGACCGGGGAGCTGTTTTTT. Combining the CDR3 with reference TRBV9 and TRBJ2-2 gives the whole variable domain DSGVTQTPKHLITATGQRVTLRCSPRSGDLSVYWYQQSLDQGLQFLIQYYNGEERAKGNILERFSAQQFPDLHSELNLSSLELGDSALYFCASSGPTGGTGELFFGEGSRLTVL.

This clonotype has more than one count but fewer than ten. The V gene is TRBV11-3, the J gene TRBJ2-2, with D possibly TRBD1 on 6 matching bases. Per germline, CDR1 SGHNT and CDR2 YENEEA. Trimming left V 5 bases short and J 6 bases short, with 13 bases between. This CDR3 has 14 amino acids. For the CDR3, the DNA is TGTGCCAGCAGCCCTCGCACAGGGCCCGGGGAGCTGTTTTTT. Its protein is CASSPRTGPGELFF.

This clonotype showed up many times. The chain is built from TRBV18 and TRBJ1-1; maybe TRBD1 (5 bases). Germline CDR1 is KGHSH and CDR2 is LQKENI. The CDR3 runs 14 residues. V was trimmed by 2 bases and J by 4 bases, leaving 11 bases between them. DNA of the CDR3: TGTGCCAGCTCACCAATAGGACAACGCACTGAAGCTTTCTTT. Amino acid sequence: CASSPIGQRTEAFF.

The rearrangement links TRBV7-8 to TRBJ1-2; 9 nucleotides line up with TRBD1. Germline CDR1 and CDR2: SGHVS and FQNEAQ. J gave up 0 bases and V 1 base, and 6 bases lay outside the gene matches. CDR3 length: 17 amino acids. The CDR3 protein is CASSLGTGARSNYGYTF. The CDR3 DNA is TGTGCCAGCAGCTTAGGGACAGGGGCCCGGTCTAACTATGGCTACACCTTC.

The rearrangement joins TRBV29-1 to TRBJ1-1; D not resolved. Trimming left V 4 bases short and J 8 bases short, with 11 bases between. From germline, CDR1 is SQVTM and CDR2 ANQGSEA. The length of the CDR3 is 11 residues. The CDR3 nucleotides are TGCAGCGTTGTGATGTTGACAGAAGCTTTCTTT. Encoded protein: CSVVMLTEAFF. The variable domain in full, completed from reference TRBV29-1 and TRBJ1-1, reads SAVISQKPSRDICQRGTSLTIQCQVDSQVTMMFWYRQQPGQSLTLIATANQGSEATYESGFVIDKFPISRPNLTFSTLTVSNMSPEDSSIYLCSVVMLTEAFFGQGTRLTVV.

This clonotype was detected ten times or more. This chain uses TRBV28 with TRBJ2-1, with TRBD2 identical over 9 bases. The V segment lost 3 bases and the J segment 0 bases; nucleotides outside the gene matches: 9. Germline CDR1 is MDHEN and CDR2 is SYDVKM. CDR3 length: 18 amino acids. Here the CDR3 DNA reads TGTGCCAGCAGTTTCCCCCCTAGCGGGATCAGCTCCTACAATGAGCAGTTCTTC. It specifies CASSFPPSGISSYNEQFF.

This clonotype showed up just a few times. The chain couples TRBV28 to TRBJ2-7, with 8 bases that match TRBD2. There are 15 residues in the CDR3. After removal of 5 bases from V and 3 bases from J, the junction contained 9 bases not matched to a gene. Germline CDR1 reads MDHEN; CDR2 reads SYDVKM. The CDR3 region has the DNA TGTGCCAGCAGTCCTACTAGCGGATACTTCTACGAGCAGTACTTC. Its protein product is CASSPTSGYFYEQYF.

This clonotype was detected ten times or more. This chain links TRBV11-1 with TRBJ2-3, with TRBD1 as a possible D gene (5 bases). The germline V and J ends were trimmed by 5 bases and 4 bases, with 19 bases remaining between them. The CDR3 runs 16 residues. The germline gives CDR1 SGHAT, CDR2 FQDESV (reference sequence). Here the CDR3 DNA reads TGTGCCAGCAGCCGCCTCGGACGGCAAGGGGCAGATACGCAGTATTTT. Translating gives CASSRLGRQGADTQYF. Filled out from reference TRBV11-1 and TRBJ2-3, the complete variable domain reads EAEVAQSPRYKITEKSQAVAFWCDPISGHATLYWYRQILGQGPELLVQFQDESVVDDSQLPKDRFSAERLKGVDSTLKIQPAELGDSAMYLCASSRLGRQGADTQYFGPGTRLTVL.

This clonotype was counted a few times. The chain is built from TRBV2 and TRBJ1-1, with D hard to call. Trimming took 2 bases from V and 0 from J, leaving 4 bases between them. This CDR3 is built from 13 residues. Germline CDR1 is SNHLY and CDR2 is FYNNEI. CDR3 bases: TGTGCCAGCAGTGAAAAGGTGAACACTGAAGCTTTCTTT. Translated: CASSEKVNTEAFF.

This clonotype has at least ten counts. The chain carries TRBV2 and TRBJ2-1; no clear D gene. The CDR3 is 14 residues long. The ends were cut back, 2 bases at V and 2 bases at J, with 7 bases in the middle. The germline V gene has CDR1 SNHLY and CDR2 FYNNEI. The CDR3 region is CASSEILTYNEQFF. The CDR3 region has the DNA TGTGCCAGCAGTGAAATACTCACCTACAATGAGCAGTTCTTC.

For this clonotype: One junction end disagrees with the germline gene, perhaps due to a read error. The chain has TRBV11-2 and TRBJ2-5; 9 nucleotides match TRBD2. The V gene's germline CDR1 is SGHAT and CDR2 FQNNGV. This CDR3 is built from 18 residues. The CDR3 bases are TGTGCCAGCAGTTTAGAACTGGAGGCTAGCGGGATCCAAGAGACCCAGTACTTC. It codes for CASSLELEASGIQETQYF.

This clonotype was found a few times. This chain connects TRBV5-1 to TRBJ2-7; a weak D match, TRBD1 (5 bases). This CDR3 spans 15 amino acids. Trimming stripped 4 bases from V and 3 bases from J, with 17 bases between. Germline V gene sequence: CDR1 SGHRS, CDR2 YFSETQ. In nucleotides, the CDR3 is TGCGCCAGCAGCCCCGCGGCAGACAGCCGCTACGAGCAGTACTTC. It yields the protein CASSPAADSRYEQYF. The full variable domain, with the rest looked up from reference TRBV5-1 and TRBJ2-7, is KAGVTQTPRYLIKTRGQQVTLSCSPISGHRSVSWYQQTPGQGLQFLFEYFSETQRNKGNFPGRFSGRQFSNSRSEMNVSTLELGDSALYLCASSPAADSRYEQYFGPGTRLTVT.

Only a few counts were recorded for this clonotype. The chain joins TRBV20-1 to TRBJ2-3; 8 bases match TRBD2. The CDR3 is 21 amino acids. Looked up from germline, CDR1 is DFQATT and CDR2 is SNEGSKA (reference sequence). V lost 2 bases to trimming and J lost 2 bases; unmatched junction nucleotides: 24. As DNA, the CDR3 is TGCAGTGCTAGACTCGAATTCCCCTTCGGAGGAGCGGGAGACCCCACAGATACGCAGTATTTT. Translating gives CSARLEFPFGGAGDPTDTQYF.

This chain joins TRBV3-1 and TRBJ2-6, with no clear D. Trimming stripped 6 bases from V and 0 bases from J, with 18 bases between. In germline, CDR1 is LGHDT, CDR2 YNNKEL (reference sequence). The CDR3 extends over 18 amino acids. DNA for the CDR3: TGTGCCAGCAGATTAGGTGGAGTGATTAGCTCTGGGGCCAACGTCCTGACTTTC. Translated: CASRLGGVISSGANVLTF.